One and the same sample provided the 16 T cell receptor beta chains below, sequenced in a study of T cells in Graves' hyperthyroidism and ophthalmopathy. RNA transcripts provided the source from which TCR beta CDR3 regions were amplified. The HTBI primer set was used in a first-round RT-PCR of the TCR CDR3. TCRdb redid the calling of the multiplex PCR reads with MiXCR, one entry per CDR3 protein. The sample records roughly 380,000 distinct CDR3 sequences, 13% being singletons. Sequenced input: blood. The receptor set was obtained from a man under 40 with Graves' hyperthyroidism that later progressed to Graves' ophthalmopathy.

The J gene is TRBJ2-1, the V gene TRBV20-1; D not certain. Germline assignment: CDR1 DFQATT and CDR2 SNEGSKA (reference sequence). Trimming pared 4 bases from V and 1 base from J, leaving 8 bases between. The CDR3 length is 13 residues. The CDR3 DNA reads TGCAGTGCTAATCTGAAATCCTACAATGAGCAGTTCTTC. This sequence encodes CSANLKSYNEQFF.

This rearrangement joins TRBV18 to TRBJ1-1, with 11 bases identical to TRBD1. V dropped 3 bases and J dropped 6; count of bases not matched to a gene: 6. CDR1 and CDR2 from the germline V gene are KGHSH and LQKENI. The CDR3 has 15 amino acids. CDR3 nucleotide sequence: TGTGCCAGCTCACCCTGGACAGGGGGCGAGGCTGAAGCTTTCTTT. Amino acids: CASSPWTGGEAEAFF. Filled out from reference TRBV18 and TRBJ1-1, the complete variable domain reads NAGVMQNPRHLVRRRGQEARLRCSPMKGHSHVYWYRQLPEEGLKFMVYLQKENIIDESGMPKERFSAEFPKEGPSILRIQQVVRGDSAAYFCASSPWTGGEAEAFFGQGTRLTVV.

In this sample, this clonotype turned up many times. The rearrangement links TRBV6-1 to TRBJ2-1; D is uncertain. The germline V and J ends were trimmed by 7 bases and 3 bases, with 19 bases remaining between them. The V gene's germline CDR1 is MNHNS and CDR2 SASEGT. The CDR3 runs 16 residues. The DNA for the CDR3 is TGTGCCAGCAACATGCCTGGGGTTAAAGGCTACAATGAGCAGTTCTTC. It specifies CASNMPGVKGYNEQFF.

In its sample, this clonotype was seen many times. The CDR3 here is CASSGNRDEQYF. The CDR3 DNA follows: TGTGCCAGCAGCGGCAACCGGGACGAGCAGTACTTC. V is TRBV2 and J is TRBJ2-7, with D hard to call. The germline V gene has CDR1 SNHLY and CDR2 FYNNEI. The V and J ends lost 6 bases and 5 bases respectively, with 11 bases between them. CDR3 length: 12 residues.

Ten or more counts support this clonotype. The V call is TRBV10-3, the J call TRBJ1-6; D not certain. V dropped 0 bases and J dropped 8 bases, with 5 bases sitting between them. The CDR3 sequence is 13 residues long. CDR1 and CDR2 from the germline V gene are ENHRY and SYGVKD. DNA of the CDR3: TGTGCCATCAGTGAGTCCTGGGATTCACCCCTCCACTTT. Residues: CAISESWDSPLHF.

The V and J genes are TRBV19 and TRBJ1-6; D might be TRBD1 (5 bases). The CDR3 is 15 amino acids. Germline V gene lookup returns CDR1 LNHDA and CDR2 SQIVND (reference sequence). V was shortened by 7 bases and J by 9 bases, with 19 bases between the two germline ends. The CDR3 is CASTPTALRGSPLHF. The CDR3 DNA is TGTGCCAGTACCCCGACAGCCCTAAGAGGTTCACCCCTCCACTTT.

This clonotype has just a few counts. CDR3 coding DNA: TGTGCCAGCAGCTTAGGTTTGCGGCGGGGGGGCAGCCATGAGCAGTTCTTC. Translated, it gives CASSLGLRRGGSHEQFF. The chain is built from TRBV7-8 and TRBJ2-1; 9 bases are a match to TRBD2. There are 17 residues in the CDR3. The germline V gene has CDR1 SGHVS and CDR2 FQNEAQ. The V and J ends lost 1 base and 8 bases, in that order; junction bases with no gene match: 12. The full variable domain, completed using reference TRBV7-8 and TRBJ2-1, is GAGVSQSPRYKVAKRGQDVALRCDPISGHVSLFWYQQALGQGPEFLTYFQNEAQLDKSGLPSDRFFAERPEGSVSTLKIQRTQQEDSAVYLCASSLGLRRGGSHEQFFGPGTRLTVL.

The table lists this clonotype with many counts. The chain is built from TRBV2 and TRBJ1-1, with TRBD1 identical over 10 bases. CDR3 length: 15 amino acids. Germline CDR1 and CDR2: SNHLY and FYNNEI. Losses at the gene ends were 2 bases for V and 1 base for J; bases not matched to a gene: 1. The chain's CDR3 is CASSERDRGNTEAFF. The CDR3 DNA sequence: TGTGCCAGCAGTGAAAGGGACAGGGGGAACACTGAAGCTTTCTTT. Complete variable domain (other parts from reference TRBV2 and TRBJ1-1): EPEVTQTPSHQVTQMGQEVILRCVPISNHLYFYWYRQILGQKVEFLVSFYNNEISEKSEIFDDQFSVERPDGSNFTLKIRSTKLEDSAMYFCASSERDRGNTEAFFGQGTRLTVV.

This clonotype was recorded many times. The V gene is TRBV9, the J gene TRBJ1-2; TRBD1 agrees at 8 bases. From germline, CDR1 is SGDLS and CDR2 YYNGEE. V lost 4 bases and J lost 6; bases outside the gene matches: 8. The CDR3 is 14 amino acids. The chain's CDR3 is CASSLPTGVDGYTF. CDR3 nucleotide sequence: TGTGCCAGCAGCTTACCGACAGGGGTTGATGGCTACACCTTC.

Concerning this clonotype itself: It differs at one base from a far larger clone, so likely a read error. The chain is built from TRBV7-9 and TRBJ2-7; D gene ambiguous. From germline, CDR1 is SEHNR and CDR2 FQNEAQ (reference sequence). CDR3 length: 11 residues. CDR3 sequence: CANSSLGEQYF. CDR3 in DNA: TGTGCCAACAGCTCGCTGGGGGAGCAGTACTTC.

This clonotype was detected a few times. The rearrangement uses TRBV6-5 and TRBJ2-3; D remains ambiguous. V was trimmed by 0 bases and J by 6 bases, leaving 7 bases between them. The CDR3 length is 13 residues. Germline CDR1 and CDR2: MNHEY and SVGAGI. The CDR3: CASSYSTRDTQYF. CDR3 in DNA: TGTGCCAGCAGTTACTCGACAAGGGATACGCAGTATTTT.

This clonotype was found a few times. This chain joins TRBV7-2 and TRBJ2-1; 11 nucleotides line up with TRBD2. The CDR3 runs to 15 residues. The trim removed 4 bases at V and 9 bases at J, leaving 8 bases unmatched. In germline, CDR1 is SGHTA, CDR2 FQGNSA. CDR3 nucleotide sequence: TGTGCCAGCAGCTCGAATAGCGGGGGGGCCAGTGAGCAGTTCTTC. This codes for CASSSNSGGASEQFF.

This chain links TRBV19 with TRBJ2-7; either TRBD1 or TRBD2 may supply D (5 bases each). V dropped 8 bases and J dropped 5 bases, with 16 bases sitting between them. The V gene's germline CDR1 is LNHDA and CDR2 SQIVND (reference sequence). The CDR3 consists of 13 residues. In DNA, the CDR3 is TGTGCCAGTTCAGCGTTGGGGGTGCACGAGCAGTACTTC. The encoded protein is CASSALGVHEQYF.

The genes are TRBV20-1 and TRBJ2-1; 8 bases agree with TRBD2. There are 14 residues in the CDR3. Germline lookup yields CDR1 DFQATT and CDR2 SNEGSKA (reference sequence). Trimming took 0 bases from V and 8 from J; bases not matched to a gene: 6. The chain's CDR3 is CSARDRIAGYEQFF. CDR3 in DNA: TGCAGTGCTAGAGACCGGATAGCGGGGTATGAGCAGTTCTTC.

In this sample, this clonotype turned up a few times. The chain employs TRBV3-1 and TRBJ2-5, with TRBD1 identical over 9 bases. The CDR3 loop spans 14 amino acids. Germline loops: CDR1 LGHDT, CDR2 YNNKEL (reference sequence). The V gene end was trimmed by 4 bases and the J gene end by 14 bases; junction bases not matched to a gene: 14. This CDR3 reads CASSPSSLTGGLYF. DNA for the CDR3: TGTGCCAGCAGCCCTTCCTCACTAACAGGGGGCTTATACTTC.

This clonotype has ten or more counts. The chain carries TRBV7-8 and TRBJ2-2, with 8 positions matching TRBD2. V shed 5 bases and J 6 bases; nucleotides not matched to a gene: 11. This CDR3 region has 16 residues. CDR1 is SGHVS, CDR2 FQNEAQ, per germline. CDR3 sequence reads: CASSPSGGAGAGELFF. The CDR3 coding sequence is TGTGCCAGCAGCCCCTCAGGCGGAGCGGGGGCCGGGGAGCTGTTTTTT.